This TCR beta chain stems from a study of cytomegalovirus exposure and HLA in healthy donors. Study-wide results and caveats: Prior analysis indicated that the majority of TCR beta V segments exhibited productivity approximately 90% or approximately 30% of the time. The study designated 150 to 200 TCR beta chains cytomegalovirus-associated. One variant, a missense change in DCLRE1C, was linked in a later analysis to TCR beta V- and J-gene trimming.

In its sample, this clone was seen a few times. Its antigen is still unknown. PCR amplification relied on 60 Vbeta primers (plus 13 Jbeta primers). Data came from immunoSEQ multiplex PCR; TCRdb stores just in-frame clones and leaves some out. The top ten hold 4% of the sample, which has about 130,000 clones, over 65% seen once. The CDR3 has 13 amino acids. The V gene lost 4 bases and the J gene lost 8 bases, with 14 bases spanning the gap. Germline lookup yields CDR1 MGHDK and CDR2 SYGVNS. The sample comprised PBMCs. The TCR sequence derives from a man aged 35-49 years in good health and CMV-seropositive. V and J are TRBV25-1 and TRBJ1-1; D is perhaps TRBD1 (5 bases). The CDR3 nucleotides are TGTGCCAGCAGTGGGGGCGGGAGGGAGGAAGCTTTCTTT. Encoded protein: CASSGGGREEAFF. Full variable domain (rest looked up from reference TRBV25-1 and TRBJ1-1): EADIYQTPRYLVIGTGKKITLECSQTMGHDKMYWYQQDPGMELHLIHYSYGVNSTEKGDLSSESTVSRIRTEHFPLTLESARPSHTSQYLCASSGGGREEAFFGQGTRLTVV.